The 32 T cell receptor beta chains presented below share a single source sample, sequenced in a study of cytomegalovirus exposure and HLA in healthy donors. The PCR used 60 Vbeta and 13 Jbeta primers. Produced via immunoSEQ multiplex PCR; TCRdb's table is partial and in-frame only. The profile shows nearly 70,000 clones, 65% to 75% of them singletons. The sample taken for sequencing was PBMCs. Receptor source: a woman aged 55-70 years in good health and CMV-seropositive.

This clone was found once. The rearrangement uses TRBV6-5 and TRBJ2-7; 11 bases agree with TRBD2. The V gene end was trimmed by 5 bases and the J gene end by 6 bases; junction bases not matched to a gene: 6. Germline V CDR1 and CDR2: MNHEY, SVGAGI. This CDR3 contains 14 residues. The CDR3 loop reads CASSQTSGIGEQYF. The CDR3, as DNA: TGTGCCAGCAGTCAGACTAGCGGGATAGGCGAGCAGTACTTC.

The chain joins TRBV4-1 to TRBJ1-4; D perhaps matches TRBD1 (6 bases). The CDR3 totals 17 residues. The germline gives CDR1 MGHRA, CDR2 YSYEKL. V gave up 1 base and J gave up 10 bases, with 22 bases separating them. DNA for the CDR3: TGCGCCAGCAGCCAAGGCCGGGGGGGTTTGGTAGGGGGAAAACTGTTTTTT. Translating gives CASSQGRGGLVGGKLFF.

The CDR3 spells CASSRTGEAETQYF. The DNA of the CDR3 is TGTGCCAGCAGCCGAACAGGGGAAGCAGAGACCCAGTACTTC. The gene calls are TRBV6-5 and TRBJ2-5; TRBD1 aligns across 7 bases. The CDR3 is made up of 14 amino acids. CDR1 and CDR2 from the germline V gene are MNHEY and SVGAGI. V shed 6 bases, J shed 4 bases, and the junction held 8 bases outside the gene matches.

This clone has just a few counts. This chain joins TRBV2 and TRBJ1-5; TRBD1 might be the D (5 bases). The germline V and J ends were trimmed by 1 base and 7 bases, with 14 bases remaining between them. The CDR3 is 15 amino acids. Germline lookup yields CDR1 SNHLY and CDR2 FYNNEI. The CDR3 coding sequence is TGTGCCAGCAGTGAAGACTCAGGGAATAGACAGCCCCAGCATTTT. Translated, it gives CASSEDSGNRQPQHF.

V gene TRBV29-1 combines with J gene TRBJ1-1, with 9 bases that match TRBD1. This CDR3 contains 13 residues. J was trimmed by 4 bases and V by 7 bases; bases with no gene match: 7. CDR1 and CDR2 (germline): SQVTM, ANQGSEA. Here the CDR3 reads CSARDRVGTEAFF. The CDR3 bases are TGCAGCGCCCGGGACAGGGTGGGCACTGAAGCTTTCTTT.

The CDR3 nucleotides read TGCGCCAGCAGCGTTTACAGGGGCGGCTACACCTTC. As protein: CASSVYRGGYTF. The V call is TRBV4-1, the J call TRBJ1-2; 7 nucleotides agree with TRBD1. The junction had 5 bases not matched to a gene; V was cut back by 5 bases and J by 8 bases. The germline CDR1 and CDR2 sequences are MGHRA and YSYEKL. The CDR3 sequence is 12 residues long.

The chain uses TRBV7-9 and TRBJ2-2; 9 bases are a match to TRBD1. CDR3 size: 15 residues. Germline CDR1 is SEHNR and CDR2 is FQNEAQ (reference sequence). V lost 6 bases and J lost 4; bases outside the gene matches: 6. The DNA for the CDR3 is TGTGCCAGCAGGACCGGGACAGGGACCACCGGGGAGCTGTTTTTT. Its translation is CASRTGTGTTGELFF.

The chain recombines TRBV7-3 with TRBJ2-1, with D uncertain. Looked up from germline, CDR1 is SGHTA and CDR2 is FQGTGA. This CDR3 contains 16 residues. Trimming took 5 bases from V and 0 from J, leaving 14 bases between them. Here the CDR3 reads CASSPRISNSYNEQFF. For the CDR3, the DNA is TGTGCCAGCAGCCCTAGGATTTCGAACTCCTACAATGAGCAGTTCTTC.

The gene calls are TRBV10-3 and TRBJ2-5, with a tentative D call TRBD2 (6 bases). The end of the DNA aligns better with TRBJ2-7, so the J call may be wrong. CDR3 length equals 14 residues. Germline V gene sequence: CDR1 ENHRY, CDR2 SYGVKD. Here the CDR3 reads CAGGAGRGSYEQYF. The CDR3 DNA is TGTGCCGGCGGGGCGGGCCGCGGCTCCTACGAGCAGTACTTC.

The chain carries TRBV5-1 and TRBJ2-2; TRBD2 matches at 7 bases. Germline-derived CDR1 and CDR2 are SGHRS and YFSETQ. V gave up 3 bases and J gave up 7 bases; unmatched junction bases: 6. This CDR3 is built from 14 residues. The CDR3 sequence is CASSSWWTSGELFF. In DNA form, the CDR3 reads TGCGCCAGCAGCTCCTGGTGGACTAGCGGGGAGCTGTTTTTT.

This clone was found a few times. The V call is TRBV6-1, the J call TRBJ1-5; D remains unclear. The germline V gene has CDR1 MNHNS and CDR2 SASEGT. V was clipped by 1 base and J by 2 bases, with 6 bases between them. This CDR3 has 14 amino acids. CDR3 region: CASSEVQGNQPQHF. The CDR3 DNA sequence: TGTGCCAGCAGTGAAGTCCAGGGCAATCAGCCCCAGCATTTT.

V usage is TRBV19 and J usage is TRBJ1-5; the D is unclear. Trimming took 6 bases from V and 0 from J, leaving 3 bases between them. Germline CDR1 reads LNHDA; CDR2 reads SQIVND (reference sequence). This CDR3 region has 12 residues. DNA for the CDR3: TGTGCCAGTAGATATAGCAATCAGCCCCAGCATTTT. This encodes CASRYSNQPQHF.

The CDR3 protein is CASSLGQGGYYEQYF. The DNA for the CDR3 is TGCGCCAGCAGCTTGGGACAGGGGGGTTACTACGAGCAGTACTTC. The V call is TRBV5-1, the J call TRBJ2-7, with 9 bases identical to TRBD1. This CDR3 spans 15 amino acids. With 0 bases clipped from V and 3 bases from J, the junction kept 4 bases outside the gene matches. Germline assignment: CDR1 SGHRS and CDR2 YFSETQ.

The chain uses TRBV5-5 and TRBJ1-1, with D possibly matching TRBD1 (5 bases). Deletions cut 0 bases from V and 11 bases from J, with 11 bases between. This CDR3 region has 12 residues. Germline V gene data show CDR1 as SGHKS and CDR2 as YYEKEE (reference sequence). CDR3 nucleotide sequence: TGTGCCAGCAGCTTGGACAGGCGGCGGGCTTTCTTT. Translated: CASSLDRRRAFF.

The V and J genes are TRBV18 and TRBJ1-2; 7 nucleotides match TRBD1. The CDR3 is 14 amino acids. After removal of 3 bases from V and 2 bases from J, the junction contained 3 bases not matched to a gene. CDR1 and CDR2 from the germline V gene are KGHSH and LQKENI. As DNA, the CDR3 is TGTGCCAGCTCACCTCGACAGGGAAACTATGGCTACACCTTC. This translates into CASSPRQGNYGYTF.

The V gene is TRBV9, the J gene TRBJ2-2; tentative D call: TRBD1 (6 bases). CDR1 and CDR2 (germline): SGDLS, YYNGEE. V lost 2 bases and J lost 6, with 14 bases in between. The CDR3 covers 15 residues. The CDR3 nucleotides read TGTGCCAGCAGCGTTTCAGGGGCGGCGGCCGGGGAGCTGTTTTTT. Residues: CASSVSGAAAGELFF.

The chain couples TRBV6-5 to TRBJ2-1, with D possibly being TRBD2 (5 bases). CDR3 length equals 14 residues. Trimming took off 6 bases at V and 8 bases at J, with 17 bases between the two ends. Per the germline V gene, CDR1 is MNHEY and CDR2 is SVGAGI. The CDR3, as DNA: TGTGCCAGCAGCGCTAAGGCCGGGGTGCATGAGCAGTTCTTC. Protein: CASSAKAGVHEQFF.

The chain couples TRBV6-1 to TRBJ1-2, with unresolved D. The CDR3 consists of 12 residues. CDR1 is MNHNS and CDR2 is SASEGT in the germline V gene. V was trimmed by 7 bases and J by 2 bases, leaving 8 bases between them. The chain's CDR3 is CASTTGNYGYTF. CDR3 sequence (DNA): TGTGCCAGCACGACGGGGAACTATGGCTACACCTTC.

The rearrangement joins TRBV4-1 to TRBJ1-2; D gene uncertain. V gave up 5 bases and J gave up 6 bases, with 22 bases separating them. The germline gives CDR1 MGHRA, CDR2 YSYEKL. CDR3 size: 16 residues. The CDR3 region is CASSTGPTERRNGYTF. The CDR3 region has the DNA TGCGCCAGCAGCACTGGTCCGACGGAGAGAAGGAATGGCTACACCTTC.

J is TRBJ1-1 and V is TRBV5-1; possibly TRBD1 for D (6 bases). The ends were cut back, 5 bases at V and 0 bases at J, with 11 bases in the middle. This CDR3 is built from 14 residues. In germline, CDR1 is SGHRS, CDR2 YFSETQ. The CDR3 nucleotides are TGCGCCAGCAGACTGGACAGCTTGAACACTGAAGCTTTCTTT. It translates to CASRLDSLNTEAFF.

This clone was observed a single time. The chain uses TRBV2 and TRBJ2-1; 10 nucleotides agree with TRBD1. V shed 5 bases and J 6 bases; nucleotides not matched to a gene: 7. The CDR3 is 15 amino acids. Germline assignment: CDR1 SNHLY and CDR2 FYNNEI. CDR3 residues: CASSQTGGAFNEQFF. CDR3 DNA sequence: TGTGCCAGCAGTCAGACAGGGGGCGCGTTCAATGAGCAGTTCTTC.

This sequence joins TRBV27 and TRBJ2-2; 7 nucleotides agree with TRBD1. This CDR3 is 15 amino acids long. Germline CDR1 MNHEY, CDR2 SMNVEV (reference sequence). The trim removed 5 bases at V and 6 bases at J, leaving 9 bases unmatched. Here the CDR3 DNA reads TGTGCCAGCAGTCCCACCGGGACAGTGGCCGGGGAGCTGTTTTTT. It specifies CASSPTGTVAGELFF.

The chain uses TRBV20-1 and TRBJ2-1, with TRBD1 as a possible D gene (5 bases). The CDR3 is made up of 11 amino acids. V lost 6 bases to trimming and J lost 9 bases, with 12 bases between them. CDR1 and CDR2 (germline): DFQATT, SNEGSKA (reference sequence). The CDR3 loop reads CSATPGPEQFF. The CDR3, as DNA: TGCAGTGCGACCCCAGGGCCTGAGCAGTTCTTC.

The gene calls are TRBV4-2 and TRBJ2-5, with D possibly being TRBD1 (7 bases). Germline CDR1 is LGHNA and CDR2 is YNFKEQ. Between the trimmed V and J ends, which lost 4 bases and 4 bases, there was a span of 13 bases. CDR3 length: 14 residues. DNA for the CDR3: TGTGCCAGCAGCCGGAACAGGGGAGGAGAGACCCAGTACTTC. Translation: CASSRNRGGETQYF.

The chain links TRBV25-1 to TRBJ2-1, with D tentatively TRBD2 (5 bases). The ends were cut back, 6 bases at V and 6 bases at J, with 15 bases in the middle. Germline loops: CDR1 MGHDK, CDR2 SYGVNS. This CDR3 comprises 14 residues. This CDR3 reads CASSWELGSNEQFF. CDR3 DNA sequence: TGTGCCAGCAGCTGGGAACTAGGCTCCAATGAGCAGTTCTTC. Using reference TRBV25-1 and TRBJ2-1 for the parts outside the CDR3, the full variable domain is EADIYQTPRYLVIGTGKKITLECSQTMGHDKMYWYQQDPGMELHLIHYSYGVNSTEKGDLSSESTVSRIRTEHFPLTLESARPSHTSQYLCASSWELGSNEQFFGPGTRLTVL.

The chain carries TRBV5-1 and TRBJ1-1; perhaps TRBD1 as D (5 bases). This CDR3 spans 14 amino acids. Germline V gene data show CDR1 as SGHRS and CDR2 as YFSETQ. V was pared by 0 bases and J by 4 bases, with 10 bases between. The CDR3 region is CASSLVGGGTEAFF. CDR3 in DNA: TGCGCCAGCAGCTTGGTTGGGGGAGGCACTGAAGCTTTCTTT. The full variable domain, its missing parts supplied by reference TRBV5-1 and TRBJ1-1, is KAGVTQTPRYLIKTRGQQVTLSCSPISGHRSVSWYQQTPGQGLQFLFEYFSETQRNKGNFPGRFSGRQFSNSRSEMNVSTLELGDSALYLCASSLVGGGTEAFFGQGTRLTVV.

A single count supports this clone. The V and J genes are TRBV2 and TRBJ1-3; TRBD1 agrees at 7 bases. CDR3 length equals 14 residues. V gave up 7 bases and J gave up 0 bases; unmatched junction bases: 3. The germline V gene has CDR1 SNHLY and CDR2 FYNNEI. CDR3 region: CASTGQLSGNTIYF. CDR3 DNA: TGTGCCAGCACGGGACAGCTCTCTGGAAACACCATATATTTT. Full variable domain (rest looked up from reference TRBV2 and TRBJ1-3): EPEVTQTPSHQVTQMGQEVILRCVPISNHLYFYWYRQILGQKVEFLVSFYNNEISEKSEIFDDQFSVERPDGSNFTLKIRSTKLEDSAMYFCASTGQLSGNTIYFGEGSWLTVV.

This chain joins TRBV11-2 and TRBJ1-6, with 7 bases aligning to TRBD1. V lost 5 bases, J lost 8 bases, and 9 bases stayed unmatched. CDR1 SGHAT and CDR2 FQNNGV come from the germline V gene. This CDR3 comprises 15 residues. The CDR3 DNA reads TGTGCCAGCAGCAGCGCGACAGGGTTGGATTCACCCCTCCACTTT. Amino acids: CASSSATGLDSPLHF.

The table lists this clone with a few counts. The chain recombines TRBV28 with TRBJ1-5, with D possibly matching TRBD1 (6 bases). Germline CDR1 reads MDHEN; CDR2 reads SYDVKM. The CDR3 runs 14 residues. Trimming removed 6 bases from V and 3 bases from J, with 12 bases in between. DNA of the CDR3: TGTGCCAGCAGCCTCGGACAGAACAATCAGCCCCAGCATTTT. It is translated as CASSLGQNNQPQHF.

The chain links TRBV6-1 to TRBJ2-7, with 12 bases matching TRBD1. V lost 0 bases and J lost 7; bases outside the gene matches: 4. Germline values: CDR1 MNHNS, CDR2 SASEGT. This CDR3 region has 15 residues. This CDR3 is CASSEAGTGGWEQYF. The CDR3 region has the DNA TGTGCCAGCAGTGAAGCCGGGACAGGGGGCTGGGAGCAGTACTTC.

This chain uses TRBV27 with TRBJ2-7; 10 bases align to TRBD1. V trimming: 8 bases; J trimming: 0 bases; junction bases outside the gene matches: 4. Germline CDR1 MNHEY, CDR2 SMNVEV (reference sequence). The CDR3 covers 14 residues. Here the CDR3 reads CASGRTGGSYEQYF. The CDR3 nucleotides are TGTGCCAGCGGGCGGACAGGGGGCTCCTACGAGCAGTACTTC.

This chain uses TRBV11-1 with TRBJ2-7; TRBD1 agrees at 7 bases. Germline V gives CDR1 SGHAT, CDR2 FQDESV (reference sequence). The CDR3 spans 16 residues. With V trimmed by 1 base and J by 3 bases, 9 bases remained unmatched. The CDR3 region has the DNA TGTGCCAGCAGCTTAGTTTCGGGACAGTCTAACTACGAGCAGTACTTC. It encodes CASSLVSGQSNYEQYF.